The rows below give T cell receptor beta chains drawn from one sample of a study of memory CD4+ T cells and cytomegalovirus serostatus. The assay was immunoSEQ multiplex PCR, and TCRdb's table has in-frame clones only and misses some. The sample contains about 64,000 clones, roughly 80% of which appear only once. Sequencing was done on a sample of memory CD4+ T cells from blood. The receptors stem from an adult in good health and CMV-seronegative. Both conserved end residues are trimmed from each CDR3. The order of the fields is clone size, V gene, CDR3 protein. Size is omitted from some rows. Given values are once, few, many or a class for expanded clones.

clone size: NA
V gene: TRBV7-9
CDR3 protein: ASSLVMGFDSVYGYT

clone size: NA
V gene: TRBV19
CDR3 protein: ASSRGVGAYEQY

clone size: NA
V gene: TRBV18
CDR3 protein: ASSQDRSGNTIY

clone size: NA
V gene: TRBV10-1
CDR3 protein: ASSELAGGSGETQY

clone size: NA
V gene: TRBV5-1
CDR3 protein: ASIRDSGNEQF

clone size: NA
V gene: TRBV2
CDR3 protein: ASPPLAGPETQY

clone size: NA
V gene: TRBV19
CDR3 protein: ASSPQRLNTEAF

clone size: NA
V gene: TRBV5-1
CDR3 protein: ASSLSRDLNTEAF

clone size: NA
V gene: TRBV30
CDR3 protein: AWSSYRGRKEKLF

clone size: NA
V gene: TRBV27
CDR3 protein: ASSLTGDPSYGYT

clone size: NA
V gene: TRBV5-6
CDR3 protein: ASSSQGAETQY

clone size: few
V gene: TRBV4-2
CDR3 protein: ASSQAGTRLYQETQY

clone size: few
V gene: TRBV28
CDR3 protein: ASSLAPYSDEQF

clone size: NA
V gene: TRBV12-5
CDR3 protein: ASVKDSTNTGELF

clone size: NA
V gene: TRBV29-1
CDR3 protein: SVNRDYGYT

clone size: NA
V gene: TRBV25-1
CDR3 protein: ASSEVGGKGYT

clone size: NA
V gene: TRBV7-3
CDR3 protein: ASSPGTSSDTQY

clone size: NA
V gene: TRBV23-1
CDR3 protein: ASKDRGPLNTEAF

clone size: NA
V gene: TRBV2
CDR3 protein: ANPSRGRTEAF

clone size: NA
V gene: TRBV4-3
CDR3 protein: ASSQRTVDYGYT

clone size: NA
V gene: TRBV6-6
CDR3 protein: ASDAQKQGMNTEAF

clone size: NA
V gene: TRBV27
CDR3 protein: ASSQKPPGGVGNSPLH

clone size: NA
V gene: TRBV29-1
CDR3 protein: SVGQGVNQPQH

clone size: NA
V gene: TRBV11-2
CDR3 protein: ASSVRVAQETQY

clone size: few
V gene: TRBV7-2
CDR3 protein: ASTSSGSYDEQF

clone size: NA
V gene: TRBV7-8
CDR3 protein: ASSVTKNTEAF

clone size: few
V gene: TRBV7-2
CDR3 protein: ASSPYPVEKLF

clone size: NA
V gene: TRBV7-9
CDR3 protein: ASSKDRASLNTEAF

clone size: NA
V gene: TRBV4-2
CDR3 protein: ASSQVLSGGAEETQY

clone size: NA
V gene: TRBV18
CDR3 protein: ASSPRVVIESVGPQH

clone size: NA
V gene: TRBV5-1
CDR3 protein: ASSSAGTGGNTEAF

clone size: NA
V gene: TRBV15
CDR3 protein: ATSRQGAGNQPQH

clone size: once
V gene: TRBV19
CDR3 protein: ASSRLGYGYT

clone size: NA
V gene: TRBV27
CDR3 protein: ASSFRDLAF

clone size: NA
V gene: TRBV14
CDR3 protein: ASSQVFFEQY

clone size: NA
V gene: TRBV11-2
CDR3 protein: ASEGWGSGYT

clone size: NA
V gene: TRBV6-5
CDR3 protein: ASSYSGVRETQY